This TCR beta chain derives from a study of T cells in Graves' hyperthyroidism and ophthalmopathy. Absence of ophthalmopathy progression within 18 months defined stable Graves' hyperthyroidism. The PBMCs were taken from roughly 9.3 ml of fresh peripheral blood. RNA transcripts gave rise to amplified TCR beta CDR3 regions. HTBI primers were the set used in a first-round RT-PCR of the TCR CDR3. MiXCR, run by TCRdb on the multiplex PCR reads, gives a single entry per CDR3 protein. The data hold more than 600,000 distinct CDR3 sequences, with over 15% observed a single time. The germline V gene has CDR1 LGHNA and CDR2 YSLEER. Trimming removed 2 bases from V and 4 bases from J; junction bases left unmatched: 7. The CDR3 runs 15 residues.

Sample: blood. This TCR derives from a man younger than 35 with Graves' hyperthyroidism. The V and J genes are TRBV4-3 and TRBJ1-1; 7 nucleotides line up with TRBD1. DNA for the CDR3: TGCGCCAGCAGCCAACGACAGGGAGGGGGCACTGAAGCTTTCTTT. Amino acids: CASSQRQGGGTEAFF.